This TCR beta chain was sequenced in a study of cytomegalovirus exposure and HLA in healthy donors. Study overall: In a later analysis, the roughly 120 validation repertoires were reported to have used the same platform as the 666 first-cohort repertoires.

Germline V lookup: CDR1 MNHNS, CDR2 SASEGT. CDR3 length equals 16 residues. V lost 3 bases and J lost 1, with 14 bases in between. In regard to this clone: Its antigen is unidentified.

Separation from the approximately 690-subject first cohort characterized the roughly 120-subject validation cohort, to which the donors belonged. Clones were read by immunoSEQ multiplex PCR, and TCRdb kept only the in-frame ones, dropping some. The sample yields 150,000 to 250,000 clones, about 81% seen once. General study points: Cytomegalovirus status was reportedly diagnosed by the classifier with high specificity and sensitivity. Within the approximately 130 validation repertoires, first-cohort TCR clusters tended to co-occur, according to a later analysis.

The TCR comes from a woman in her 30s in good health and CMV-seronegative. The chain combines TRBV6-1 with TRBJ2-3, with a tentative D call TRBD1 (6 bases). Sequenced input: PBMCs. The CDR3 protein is CASSDNRDTGTDTQYF. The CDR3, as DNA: TGTGCCAGCAGTGACAACCGGGACACCGGCACAGATACGCAGTATTTT.